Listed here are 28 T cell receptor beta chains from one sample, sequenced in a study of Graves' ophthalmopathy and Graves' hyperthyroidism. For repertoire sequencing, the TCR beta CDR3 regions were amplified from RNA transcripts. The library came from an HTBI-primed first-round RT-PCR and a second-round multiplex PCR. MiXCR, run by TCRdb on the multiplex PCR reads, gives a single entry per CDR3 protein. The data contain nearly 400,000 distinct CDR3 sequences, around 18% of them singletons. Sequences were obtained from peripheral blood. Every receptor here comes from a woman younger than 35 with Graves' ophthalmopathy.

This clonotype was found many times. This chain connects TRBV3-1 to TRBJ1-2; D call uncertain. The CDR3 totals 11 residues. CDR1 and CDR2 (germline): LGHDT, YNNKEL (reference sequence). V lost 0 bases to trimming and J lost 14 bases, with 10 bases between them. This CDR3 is CASSQDYWVTF. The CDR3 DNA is TGTGCCAGCAGCCAAGATTATTGGGTGACCTTC. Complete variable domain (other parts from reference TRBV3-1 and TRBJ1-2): DTAVSQTPKYLVTQMGNDKSIKCEQNLGHDTMYWYKQDSKKFLKIMFSYNNKELIINETVPNRFSPKSPDKAHLNLHINSLELGDSAVYFCASSQDYWVTFGSGTRLTVV.

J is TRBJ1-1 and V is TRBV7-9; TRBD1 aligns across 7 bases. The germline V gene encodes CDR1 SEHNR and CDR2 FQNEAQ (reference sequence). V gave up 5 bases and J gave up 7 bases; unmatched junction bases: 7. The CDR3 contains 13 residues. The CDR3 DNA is TGTGCCAGCAGCCGAGCAAACAGGGGTGAAGCTTTCTTT. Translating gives CASSRANRGEAFF.

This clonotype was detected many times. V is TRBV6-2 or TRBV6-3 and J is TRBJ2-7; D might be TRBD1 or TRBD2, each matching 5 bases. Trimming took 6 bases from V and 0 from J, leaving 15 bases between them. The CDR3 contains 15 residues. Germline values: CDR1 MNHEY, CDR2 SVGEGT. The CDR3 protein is CASRAGTYFSYEQYF. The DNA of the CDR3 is TGTGCCAGCAGGGCTGGGACCTACTTCTCCTACGAGCAGTACTTC.

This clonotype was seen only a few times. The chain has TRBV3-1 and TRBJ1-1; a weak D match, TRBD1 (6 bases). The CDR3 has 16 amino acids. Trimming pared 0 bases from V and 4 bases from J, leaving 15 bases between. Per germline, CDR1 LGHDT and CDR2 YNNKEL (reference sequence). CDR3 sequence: CASSQEIRGWITEAFF. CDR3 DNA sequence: TGTGCCAGCAGCCAAGAAATCAGGGGTTGGATCACTGAAGCTTTCTTT.

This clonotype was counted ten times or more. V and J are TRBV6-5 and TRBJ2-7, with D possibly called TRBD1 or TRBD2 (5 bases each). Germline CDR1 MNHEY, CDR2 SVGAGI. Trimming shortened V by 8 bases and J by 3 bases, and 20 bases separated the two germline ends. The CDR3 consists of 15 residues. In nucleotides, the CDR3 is TGTGCCAGCCAGGCCCCTGGGCCGGGGCTCTACGAGCAGTACTTC. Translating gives CASQAPGPGLYEQYF.

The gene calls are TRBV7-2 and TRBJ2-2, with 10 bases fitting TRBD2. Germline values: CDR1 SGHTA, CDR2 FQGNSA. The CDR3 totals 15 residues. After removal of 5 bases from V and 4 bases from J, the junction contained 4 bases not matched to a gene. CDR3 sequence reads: CASSVVAGGTGELFF. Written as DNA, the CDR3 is TGTGCCAGCAGCGTGGTAGCGGGGGGCACCGGGGAGCTGTTTTTT.

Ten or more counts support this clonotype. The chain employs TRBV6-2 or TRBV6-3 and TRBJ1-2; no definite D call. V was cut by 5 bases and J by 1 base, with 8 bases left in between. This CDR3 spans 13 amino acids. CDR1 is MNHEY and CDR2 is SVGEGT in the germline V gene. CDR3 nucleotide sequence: TGTGCCAGCAGTCCAGCTTTTAACTATGGCTACACCTTC. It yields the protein CASSPAFNYGYTF.

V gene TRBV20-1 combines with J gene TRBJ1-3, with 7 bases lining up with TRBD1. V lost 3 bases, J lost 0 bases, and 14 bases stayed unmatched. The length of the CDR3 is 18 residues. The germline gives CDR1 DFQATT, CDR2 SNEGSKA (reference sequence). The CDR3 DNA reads TGCAGTGCTAGTTGGACCCGGGACAGCTTCCTCTCTGGAAACACCATATATTTT. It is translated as CSASWTRDSFLSGNTIYF.

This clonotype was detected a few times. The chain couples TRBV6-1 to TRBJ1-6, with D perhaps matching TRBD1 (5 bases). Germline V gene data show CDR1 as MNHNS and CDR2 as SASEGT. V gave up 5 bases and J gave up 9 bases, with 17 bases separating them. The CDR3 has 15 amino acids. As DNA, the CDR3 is TGTGCCAGCAGTCGGGACCTATTCGCTGTTTCACCCCTCCACTTT. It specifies CASSRDLFAVSPLHF.

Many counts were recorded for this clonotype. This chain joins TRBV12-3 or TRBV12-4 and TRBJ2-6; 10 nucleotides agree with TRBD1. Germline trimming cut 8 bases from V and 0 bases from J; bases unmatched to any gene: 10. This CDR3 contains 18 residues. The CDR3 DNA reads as TGTGCCAGCTTTCCTTTCGGGACAGGGGTCTCTGGGGCCAACGTCCTGACTTTC. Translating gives CASFPFGTGVSGANVLTF.

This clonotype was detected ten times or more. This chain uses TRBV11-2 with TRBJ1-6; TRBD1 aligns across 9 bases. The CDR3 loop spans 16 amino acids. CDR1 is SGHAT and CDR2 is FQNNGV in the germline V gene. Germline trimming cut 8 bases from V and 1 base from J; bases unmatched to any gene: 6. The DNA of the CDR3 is TGTGCCAGCCGCCGGACAGGGGTGTCCTATAATTCACCCCTCCACTTT. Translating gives CASRRTGVSYNSPLHF.

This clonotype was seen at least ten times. DNA of the CDR3: TGCGCCAGCAGTCCCCCGGCGGGACAGGGATTAACCGGGGAGCTGTTTTTT. Protein: CASSPPAGQGLTGELFF. This chain connects TRBV10-2 to TRBJ2-2; 9 bases map to TRBD1. The CDR3 totals 17 residues. V was pared by 5 bases and J by 5 bases, with 12 bases of the junction left unmatched. Germline V gene data show CDR1 as WSHSY and CDR2 as SAAADI.

The CDR3, as DNA: TGCAGTGCTAGAGTCACCGGGACAGGGGAAGTGACCCAGTACTTC. Translation: CSARVTGTGEVTQYF. This sequence joins TRBV20-1 and TRBJ2-5; 10 nucleotides line up with TRBD1. Looked up from germline, CDR1 is DFQATT and CDR2 is SNEGSKA (reference sequence). With 1 base clipped from V and 7 bases from J, the junction kept 9 bases outside the gene matches. The CDR3 is 15 residues long.

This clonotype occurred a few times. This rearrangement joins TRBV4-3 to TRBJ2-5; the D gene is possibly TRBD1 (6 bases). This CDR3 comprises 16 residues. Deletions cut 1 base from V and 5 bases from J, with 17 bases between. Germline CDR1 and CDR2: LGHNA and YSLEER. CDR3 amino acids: CASSQGAAGDRETQYF. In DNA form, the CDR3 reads TGCGCCAGCAGCCAAGGGGCGGCAGGGGATCGGGAGACCCAGTACTTC.

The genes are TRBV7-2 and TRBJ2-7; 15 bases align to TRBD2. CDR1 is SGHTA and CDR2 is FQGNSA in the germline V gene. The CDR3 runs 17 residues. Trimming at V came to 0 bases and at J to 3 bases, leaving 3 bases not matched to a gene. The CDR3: CASSLAGTSGRNYEQYF. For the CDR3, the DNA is TGTGCCAGCAGCTTAGCGGGGACTAGCGGGAGGAACTACGAGCAGTACTTC.

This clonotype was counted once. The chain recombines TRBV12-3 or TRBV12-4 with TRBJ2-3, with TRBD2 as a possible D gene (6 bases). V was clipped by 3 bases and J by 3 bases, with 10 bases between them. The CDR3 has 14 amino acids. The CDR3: CASSFDGRTDTQYF. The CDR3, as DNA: TGTGCCAGCAGTTTTGACGGGAGAACAGATACGCAGTATTTT.

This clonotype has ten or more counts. DNA of the CDR3: TGCAGCGTTGTACAGGGAGTGGGTGGCTACACCTTC. Protein product: CSVVQGVGGYTF. The V gene is TRBV29-1, the J gene TRBJ1-2; D perhaps matches TRBD1 (6 bases). Germline-derived CDR1 and CDR2 are SQVTM and ANQGSEA. V shed 4 bases and J shed 7 bases, with 13 bases lying between them. The CDR3 length is 12 residues.

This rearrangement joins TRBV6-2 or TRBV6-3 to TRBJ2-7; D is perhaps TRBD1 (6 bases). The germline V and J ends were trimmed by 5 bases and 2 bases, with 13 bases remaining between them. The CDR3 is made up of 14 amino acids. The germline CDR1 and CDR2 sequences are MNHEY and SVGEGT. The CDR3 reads CASSGTKETYEQYF. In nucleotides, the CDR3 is TGTGCCAGCAGTGGGACAAAGGAGACCTACGAGCAGTACTTC.

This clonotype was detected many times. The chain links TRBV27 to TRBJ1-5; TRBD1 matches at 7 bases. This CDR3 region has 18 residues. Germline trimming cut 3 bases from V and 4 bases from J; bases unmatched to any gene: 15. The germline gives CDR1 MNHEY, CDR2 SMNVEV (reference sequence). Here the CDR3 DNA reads TGTGCCAGCAGTTTGTGGTGGCAGGGGCCAGGGGGAAATCAGCCCCAGCATTTT. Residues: CASSLWWQGPGGNQPQHF.

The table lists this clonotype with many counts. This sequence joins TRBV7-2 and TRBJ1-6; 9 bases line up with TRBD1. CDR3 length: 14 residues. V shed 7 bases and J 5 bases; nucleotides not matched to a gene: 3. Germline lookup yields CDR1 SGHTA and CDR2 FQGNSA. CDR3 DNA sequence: TGTGCCAGCAAAACAGGGGGCAATAATTCACCCCTCCACTTT. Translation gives CASKTGGNNSPLHF.

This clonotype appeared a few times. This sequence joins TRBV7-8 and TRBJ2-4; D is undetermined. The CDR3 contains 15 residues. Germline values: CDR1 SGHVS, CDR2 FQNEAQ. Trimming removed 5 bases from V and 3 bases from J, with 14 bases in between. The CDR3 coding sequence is TGTGCCAGCAGCCCCCATAGCCTTGTCAAAAACATTCAGTACTTC. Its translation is CASSPHSLVKNIQYF.

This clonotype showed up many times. The CDR3 protein is CASSSGLAGVGWETQYF. The CDR3 bases are TGTGCCAGCAGTTCGGGACTAGCGGGAGTAGGTTGGGAGACCCAGTACTTC. The J gene is TRBJ2-5, the V gene TRBV28; 14 positions match TRBD2. The CDR3 extends over 17 amino acids. Unmatched junction bases numbered 9, after V lost 4 bases and J lost 5 bases. Germline V lookup: CDR1 MDHEN, CDR2 SYDVKM.

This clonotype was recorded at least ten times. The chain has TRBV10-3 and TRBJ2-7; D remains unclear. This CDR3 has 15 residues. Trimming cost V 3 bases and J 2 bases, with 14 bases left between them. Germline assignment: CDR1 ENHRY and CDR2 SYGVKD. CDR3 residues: CAISEVSLGTYEQYF. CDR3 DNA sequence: TGTGCCATCAGTGAAGTCTCTCTAGGGACCTACGAGCAGTACTTC.

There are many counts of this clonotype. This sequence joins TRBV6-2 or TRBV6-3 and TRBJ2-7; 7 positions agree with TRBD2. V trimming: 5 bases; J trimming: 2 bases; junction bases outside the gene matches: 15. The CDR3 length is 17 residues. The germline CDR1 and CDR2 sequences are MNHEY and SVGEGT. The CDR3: CASSGLSPGLPPYEQYF. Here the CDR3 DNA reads TGTGCCAGCAGTGGCCTTTCACCGGGACTACCCCCCTACGAGCAGTACTTC.

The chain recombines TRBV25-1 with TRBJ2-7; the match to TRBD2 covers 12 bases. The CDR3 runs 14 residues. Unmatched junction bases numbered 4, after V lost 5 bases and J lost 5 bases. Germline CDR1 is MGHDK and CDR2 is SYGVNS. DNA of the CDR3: TGTGCCAGCAGTAGACTAGCGGGAGATGACGAGCAGTACTTC. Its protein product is CASSRLAGDDEQYF.

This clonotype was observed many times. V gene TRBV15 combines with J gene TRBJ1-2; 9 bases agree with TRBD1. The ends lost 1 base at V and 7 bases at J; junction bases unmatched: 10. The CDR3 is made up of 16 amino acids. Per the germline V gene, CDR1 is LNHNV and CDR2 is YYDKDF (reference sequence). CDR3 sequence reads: CATSRATGTGSFGYTF. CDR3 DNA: TGTGCCACCAGCAGAGCTACCGGGACAGGGAGTTTTGGCTACACCTTC. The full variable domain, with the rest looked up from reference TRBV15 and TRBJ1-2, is DAMVIQNPRYQVTQFGKPVTLSCSQTLNHNVMYWYQQKSSQAPKLLFHYYDKDFNNEADTPDNFQSRRPNTSFCFLDIRSPGLGDTAMYLCATSRATGTGSFGYTFGSGTRLTVV.

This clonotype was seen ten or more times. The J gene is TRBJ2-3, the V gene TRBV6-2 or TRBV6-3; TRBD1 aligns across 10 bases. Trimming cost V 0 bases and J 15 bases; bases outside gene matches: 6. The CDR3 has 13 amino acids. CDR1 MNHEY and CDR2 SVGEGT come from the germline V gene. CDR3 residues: CASSYSRQGAIYF. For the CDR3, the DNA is TGTGCCAGCAGTTACTCTCGACAGGGGGCGATATATTTT.

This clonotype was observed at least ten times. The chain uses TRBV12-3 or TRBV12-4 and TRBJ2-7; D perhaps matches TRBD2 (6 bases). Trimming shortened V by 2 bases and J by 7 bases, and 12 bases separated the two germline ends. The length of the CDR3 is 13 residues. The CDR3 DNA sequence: TGTGCCAGCAGTTTACCGGGGGTAGAAGAGCAGTACTTC. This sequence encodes CASSLPGVEEQYF.